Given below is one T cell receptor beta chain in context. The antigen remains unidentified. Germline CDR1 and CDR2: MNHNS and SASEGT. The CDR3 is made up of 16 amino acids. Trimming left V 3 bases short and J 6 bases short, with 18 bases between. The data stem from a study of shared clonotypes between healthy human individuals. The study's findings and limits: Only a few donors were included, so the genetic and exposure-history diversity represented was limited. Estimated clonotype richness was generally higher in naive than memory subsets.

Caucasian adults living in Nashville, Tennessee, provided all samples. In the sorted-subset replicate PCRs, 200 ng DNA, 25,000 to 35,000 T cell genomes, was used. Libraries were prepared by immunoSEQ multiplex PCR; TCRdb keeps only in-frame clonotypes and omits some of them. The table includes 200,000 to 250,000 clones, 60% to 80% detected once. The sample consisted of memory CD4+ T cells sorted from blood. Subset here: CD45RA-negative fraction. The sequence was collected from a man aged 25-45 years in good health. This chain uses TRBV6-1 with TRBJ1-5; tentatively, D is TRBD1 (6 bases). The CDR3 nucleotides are TGTGCCAGCAGTGATCCCCGTCAGGGGAGTGTTCAGCCCCAGCATTTT. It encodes CASSDPRQGSVQPQHF.